One and the same sample provided the 19 T cell receptor beta chains below, sequenced in a study of graft-versus-host responses after intestinal transplantation. Repertoires were generated with immunoSEQ multiplex PCR, while TCRdb's copy carries only in-frame clones and drops some. The sample has around 130,000 clones; roughly 92% are singletons. Their recognized antigens are unknown. The input for sequencing was unstimulated CD4+ T cells sorted from spleen or lymph node cells, taken before intestinal transplant. These receptors were taken from a human donor who received an intestinal transplant.

The rearrangement uses TRBV7-9 and TRBJ1-2; D is perhaps TRBD1 (5 bases). Germline assignment: CDR1 SEHNR and CDR2 FQNEAQ (reference sequence). The CDR3 length is 13 residues. The V end was cut by 5 bases, the J end by 8 bases, with 15 bases between. The CDR3 DNA reads as TGTGCCAGCAGCAACCGGACGGGGGTCGGCTACACCTTC. Amino acids: CASSNRTGVGYTF.

CDR3 residues: CASSQGGRGNSPLHF. For the CDR3, the DNA is TGTGCCAGCAGCCAAGGGGGACGAGGGAATTCACCCCTCCACTTT. V usage is TRBV14 and J usage is TRBJ1-6; the D gene is possibly TRBD1 (5 bases). V lost 1 base and J lost 7, with 11 bases in between. Germline-derived CDR1 and CDR2 are SGHDN and FVKESK. The CDR3 spans 15 residues.

The J gene is TRBJ2-7, the V gene TRBV7-9; D is uncertain. CDR1 is SEHNR and CDR2 is FQNEAQ in the germline V gene (reference sequence). The ends were cut back, 6 bases at V and 3 bases at J, with 6 bases in the middle. This CDR3 has 11 residues. In DNA, the CDR3 is TGTGCCAGCAGTGCAGTCTACGAGCAGTACTTC. It is translated as CASSAVYEQYF. The full variable domain, its missing parts supplied by reference TRBV7-9 and TRBJ2-7, is DTGVSQNPRHKITKRGQNVTFRCDPISEHNRLYWYRQTLGQGPEFLTYFQNEAQLEKSRLLSDRFSAERPKGSFSTLEIQRTEQGDSAMYLCASSAVYEQYFGPGTRLTVT.

The genes are TRBV5-6 and TRBJ1-1; 10 positions agree with TRBD1. Germline CDR1 SGHDT, CDR2 YYEEEE. The V segment lost 3 bases and the J segment 1 base; nucleotides outside the gene matches: 9. The CDR3 runs to 17 residues. This CDR3 reads CASSSPGTGVANTEAFF. In nucleotides, the CDR3 is TGTGCCAGCAGCTCACCCGGGACAGGGGTCGCGAACACTGAAGCTTTCTTT.

This chain uses TRBV6-1 with TRBJ1-1, with D possibly TRBD1 on 5 matching bases. Per germline, CDR1 MNHNS and CDR2 SASEGT. The CDR3 has 15 residues. V was pared by 6 bases and J by 6 bases, with 20 bases between. DNA for the CDR3: TGTGCCAGCAGCCCCCAGCCAGGGAGTGTGGCTGAAGCTTTCTTT. Translation: CASSPQPGSVAEAFF.

This rearrangement joins TRBV20-1 to TRBJ1-2; D gene ambiguous. V lost 7 bases and J lost 4, with 10 bases in between. CDR1 is DFQATT, CDR2 SNEGSKA, per germline (reference sequence). This CDR3 region has 11 residues. Here the CDR3 reads CSGSPGYGYTF. The DNA for the CDR3 is TGCAGTGGGTCCCCGGGCTATGGCTACACCTTC.

This chain uses TRBV7-3 with TRBJ1-6, with TRBD1 identical over 7 bases. The trim removed 4 bases at V and 6 bases at J, leaving 3 bases unmatched. Per germline, CDR1 SGHTA and CDR2 FQGTGA. There are 14 residues in the CDR3. The CDR3 nucleotides read TGTGCCAGCAGCTCCGGGACAGCTAATTCACCCCTCCACTTT. It encodes CASSSGTANSPLHF.

This chain connects TRBV5-6 to TRBJ2-5; D gene unclear. CDR3 length: 12 residues. Germline V lookup: CDR1 SGHDT, CDR2 YYEEEE. Deletions cut 0 bases from V and 3 bases from J, with 3 bases between. For the CDR3, the DNA is TGTGCCAGCAGCTTGGTGGAAGAGACCCAGTACTTC. Amino acids: CASSLVEETQYF.

The gene calls are TRBV9 and TRBJ2-5, with TRBD2 identical over 7 bases. The CDR3 consists of 16 residues. The V gene's germline CDR1 is SGDLS and CDR2 YYNGEE. J gave up 2 bases and V 0 bases, and 7 bases lay outside the gene matches. CDR3 sequence (DNA): TGTGCCAGCAGCGTAGAGGTGGGGGGGGGACAAGAGACCCAGTACTTC. Translated, it gives CASSVEVGGGQETQYF.

This chain's CDR3 is CASSLHDREGQPQHF. CDR3 nucleotide sequence: TGTGCCAGCAGCTTACATGACAGGGAGGGTCAGCCCCAGCATTTT. The V call is TRBV5-6, the J call TRBJ1-5; 7 bases are a match to TRBD1. The CDR3 is 15 amino acids. Germline CDR1 reads SGHDT; CDR2 reads YYEEEE. Trimming took 2 bases from V and 6 from J; bases not matched to a gene: 8.

The J gene is TRBJ2-5, the V gene TRBV18; D is uncertain. CDR1 and CDR2 from the germline V gene are KGHSH and LQKENI. V lost 2 bases, J lost 1 base, and 5 bases lay in between. The CDR3 sequence is 13 residues long. The CDR3 DNA follows: TGTGCCAGCTCACCAGGGCGCCAAGAGACCCAGTACTTC. Translating it yields CASSPGRQETQYF.

The chain uses TRBV7-9 and TRBJ1-2; no firm D call. The length of the CDR3 is 16 residues. The germline CDR1 and CDR2 sequences are SEHNR and FQNEAQ (reference sequence). Trimming removed 7 bases from V and 1 base from J, with 19 bases in between. Here the CDR3 DNA reads TGTGCCAGCATATCCGAGGCCGCTATTATTAACTATGGCTACACCTTC. It is translated as CASISEAAIINYGYTF.

The genes are TRBV5-6 and TRBJ2-1; TRBD2 aligns across 12 bases. The germline gives CDR1 SGHDT, CDR2 YYEEEE. Trimming cost V 2 bases and J 3 bases; bases outside gene matches: 6. The CDR3 sequence is 17 residues long. The CDR3 coding sequence is TGTGCCAGCAGCTTTAAAACTAGCGGGGGGAACTACAATGAGCAGTTCTTC. It is translated as CASSFKTSGGNYNEQFF.

The V gene is TRBV11-3, the J gene TRBJ2-1; 7 nucleotides align to TRBD2. CDR1 SGHNT and CDR2 YENEEA come from the germline V gene. This CDR3 spans 15 amino acids. V dropped 5 bases and J dropped 5; count of bases not matched to a gene: 9. The CDR3 region is CASSRGLPKNNEQFF. DNA of the CDR3: TGTGCCAGCAGCCGGGGACTACCTAAAAACAATGAGCAGTTCTTC.

V and J are TRBV15 and TRBJ1-4; D call uncertain. CDR3 length: 18 amino acids. Trimming removed 0 bases from V and 0 bases from J, with 14 bases in between. Germline V CDR1 and CDR2: LNHNV, YYDKDF (reference sequence). The chain's CDR3 is CATSRDRGGGATNEKLFF. CDR3 in DNA: TGTGCCACCAGCAGAGACCGTGGTGGCGGTGCAACTAATGAAAAACTGTTTTTT.

V and J are TRBV5-1 and TRBJ1-1; maybe TRBD1 (6 bases). The CDR3 is 15 amino acids. CDR1 and CDR2 from the germline V gene are SGHRS and YFSETQ. Trimming cost V 4 bases and J 0 bases, with 13 bases left between them. This CDR3 reads CASSPIGGLNTEAFF. The CDR3 DNA sequence: TGCGCCAGCAGCCCCATAGGGGGACTGAACACTGAAGCTTTCTTT. Full variable domain (rest looked up from reference TRBV5-1 and TRBJ1-1): KAGVTQTPRYLIKTRGQQVTLSCSPISGHRSVSWYQQTPGQGLQFLFEYFSETQRNKGNFPGRFSGRQFSNSRSEMNVSTLELGDSALYLCASSPIGGLNTEAFFGQGTRLTVV.

This chain links TRBV11-2 with TRBJ1-5; a possible D gene is TRBD1 (5 bases). The germline V gene encodes CDR1 SGHAT and CDR2 FQNNGV. Deletions cut 5 bases from V and 1 base from J, with 12 bases between. CDR3 length: 15 residues. CDR3 protein: CASSPTPGSNQPQHF. CDR3 bases: TGTGCCAGCAGCCCGACCCCAGGGAGCAATCAGCCCCAGCATTTT.

The rearrangement links TRBV6-6 to TRBJ1-3; no clear D gene. V was shortened by 4 bases and J by 7 bases, with 11 bases between the two germline ends. Germline values: CDR1 MNHNY, CDR2 SVGAGI (reference sequence). CDR3 length equals 13 residues. The CDR3 loop is CASSFPVGNTIYF. In DNA, the CDR3 is TGTGCCAGCAGTTTTCCAGTGGGGAACACCATATATTTT.

The V gene is TRBV4-1, the J gene TRBJ2-3; D perhaps matches TRBD2 (6 bases). V gave up 0 bases and J gave up 2 bases, with 12 bases separating them. CDR1 and CDR2 (germline): MGHRA, YSYEKL. The CDR3 runs to 16 residues. This CDR3 is CASSQDRGGVTDTQYF. CDR3 DNA: TGCGCCAGCAGCCAAGATCGTGGAGGGGTCACAGATACGCAGTATTTT.